This T cell receptor (beta chain) was recorded in a study of blood T cell repertoires in COVID-19. Study in general: Donors in the United States, Italy and Spain gave samples during acute or convalescent COVID-19. Sample material is recorded as cDNA or gDNA derived from T cells, B-cell-depleted T cells, or PBMCs.

Data came from immunoSEQ multiplex PCR; TCRdb stores just in-frame clones and leaves some out. The data show some 79,000 clones, approximately 90% seen once. The V gene end was trimmed by 4 bases and the J gene end by 2 bases; junction bases not matched to a gene: 1. The CDR3 is 13 residues long. The genes are TRBV12-3 or TRBV12-4 and TRBJ1-2; 7 bases match TRBD1. The receptor was isolated from an older man with active or convalescent COVID-19. Sequencing was done on a sample of peripheral blood. As DNA, the CDR3 is TGTGCCAGCAGTTCGGGACAGAACTATGGCTACACCTTC. Amino acid sequence: CASSSGQNYGYTF.